The present entry profiles one T cell receptor (beta chain) with its context. Its antigen remains unknown. The V segment lost 5 bases and the J segment 6 bases; nucleotides outside the gene matches: 6. The CDR3 loop spans 13 amino acids. CDR1 SEHNR and CDR2 FQNEAQ come from the germline V gene (reference sequence). The record originates from a study of somatic mutations in cytotoxic T cells in rheumatoid arthritis. Looking at the study overall: In some cases, T-cell populations stained with V beta antibodies were flow-sorted at nearly 100% purity, and these included V beta1+ cells sequenced for TCRB.

As handled by the study authors: Seldom did patient CD8+ clones exceeding 1% match published virus-specific TCRB sequences. Here immunoSEQ multiplex PCR was the method, and the copy in TCRdb shows in-frame clones only, minus some. V, J and clone size derive from that table, while D and trimming were established from the DNA sequence. The profile covers under 20,000 clones, with roughly 85% appearing a single time and roughly 6.9% taken by the ten largest. Findings and limits, study-wide: Some patients, 8 of 65, had a largest CD8+ clone that exceeded 20% of CD8+ cells. The antigen targets of the expanded CD8+ clones lacked identification.

The clonotype originates from a middle-aged woman with rheumatoid arthritis. Sample: CD8+ T cells sorted from blood. This chain connects TRBV7-9 to TRBJ1-1, with 7 bases fitting TRBD1. This CDR3 reads CASSLETGPEAFF. The CDR3 region has the DNA TGTGCCAGCAGCCTAGAGACAGGGCCTGAAGCTTTCTTT.